The rows below give T cell receptor beta chains drawn from one sample of a study of shared clonotypes between healthy human individuals. Profiled with immunoSEQ multiplex PCR; TCRdb holds only in-frame clones, not every one. Altogether around 2.1 million clones are present, 90% to 96% being singletons, with the ten largest covering roughly 0.13%. Sequencing was done on a sample of naive CD4+ T cells sorted from blood. These receptors were obtained from a young man in good health. CDR3s include the opening cysteine and the closing phenylalanine or tryptophan. D genes are given only for firm matches. The listing skips clone size in some rows; elsewhere it reads once, few, many or a size class.

CASSPPSGGSTDTQYF | TGTGCCAGCTCACCACCGTCTGGGGGGAGCACAGATACGCAGTATTTT | TRBJ2-3 | TRBV18 | . | .
CAWATGGRNEQFF | TGTGCCTGGGCTACTGGAGGCCGCAATGAGCAGTTCTTC | TRBJ2-1 | TRBV30 | . | .
CASSIVFGTGELFF | TGTGCCAGTAGTATAGTCTTCGGGACCGGGGAGCTGTTTTTT | TRBJ2-2 | TRBV19 | . | .
CASSLDSGGNQETQYF | TGCGCCAGCAGCTTGGATTCAGGGGGGAACCAAGAGACCCAGTACTTC | TRBJ2-5 | TRBV5-1 | . | .
CASSMTGAKRQPQHF | TGTGCCAGTAGTATGACAGGGGCGAAGCGTCAGCCCCAGCATTTT | TRBJ1-5 | TRBV19 | . | TRBD1
CASSLRGPQAYNEQFF | TGTGCCAGCAGCCTCAGGGGGCCCCAGGCCTACAATGAGCAGTTCTTC | TRBJ2-1 | TRBV14 | . | TRBD1
CASRPDGETQYF | TGTGCCAGCAGGCCTGACGGAGAGACCCAGTACTTC | TRBJ2-5 | TRBV7-2 | . | .
CAWSEGLAGETQYF | TGTGCCTGGAGTGAGGGACTAGCGGGGGAGACCCAGTACTTC | TRBJ2-5 | TRBV30 | . | TRBD2
CASSVDRQETQYF | TGTGCCAGTAGTGTGGACAGACAAGAGACCCAGTACTTC | TRBJ2-5 | TRBV19 | . | .
CASSPGGEGTDTQYF | TGTGCCAGCAGCCCCGGGGGAGAGGGGACAGATACGCAGTATTTT | TRBJ2-3 | TRBV7-2 | . | .
CASSLNNSPLHF | TGTGCCAGCAGCTTGAACAATTCACCCCTCCACTTT | TRBJ1-6 | TRBV11-2 | . | .
CASLFSVEQYF | TGTGCCAGCCTGTTTAGTGTCGAGCAGTACTTC | TRBJ2-7 | TRBV6-5 | . | .
CASKGGAPGNTIYF | TGTGCCAGTAAAGGCGGGGCCCCTGGAAACACCATATATTTT | TRBJ1-3 | TRBV19 | once | .
CASSIVGSGYTF | TGTGCCAGTAGTATCGTAGGGTCTGGCTACACCTTC | TRBJ1-2 | TRBV19 | . | .
CASSESGGPGDYGYTF | TGCGCCAGCAGTGAGTCGGGGGGGCCAGGGGACTATGGCTACACCTTC | TRBJ1-2 | TRBV10-2 | once | .
CASSHTKGVGETQYF | TGTGCCAGCAGCCATACAAAGGGAGTGGGGGAGACCCAGTACTTC | TRBJ2-5 | TRBV7-8 | . | .